This is a list of T cell receptor beta chains from one sample in a study of response to subunit inactivated influenza vaccine. TCRdb reprocessed the RT-PCR reads via MiXCR and lists one record per CDR3 protein. The data hold some 500,000 distinct CDR3 sequences, with around 25% observed a single time. This specimen consisted of CD4+ T cells sorted from PBMCs, obtained 4 to 6 days after vaccination. Source of these receptors: a man between 50 and 59 years old who received an inactivated influenza vaccine. The CDR3 runs from the conserved cysteine through the conserved F or W.

cdr3_aa,v_call
CASSPNSYGYTF,TRBV5-1
CASSQDIGAGSSYNEQFF,TRBV4-3
CSVQARDRASYEQYF,TRBV29-1
CSVASDTQYF,TRBV29-1
CASSLVLWDRGYEQYF,TRBV7-9
CASSRGDRGAYGYTF,TRBV5-1
CASSVGTSGYNEQFF,TRBV9
CASSLGGQGSDTQYF,TRBV5-1
CASSQDAGGRYEKLFF,TRBV4-2
CASSQAVGLAYEQYF,TRBV4-2
CASSLAGGVTEAFF,TRBV5-6
CASSSQGGWSF,TRBV28
CASSPSSRGKLEQFF,TRBV12-3/TRBV12-4
CASSPGAGALGNIQYF,TRBV5-6
CASSSPANPYEQYF,TRBV7-9
CATSRDFIRGAYEQYF,TRBV15
CASSFFDKSYEQYF,TRBV5-6
CASSYDSDLHF,TRBV12-3/TRBV12-4
CASKAADTQYF,TRBV6-5
CSVAETPSSGANVLTF,TRBV29-1
CASRKTSGATGELFF,TRBV5-5
CASSPTTGVEEFF,TRBV12-3/TRBV12-4
CASRPSHGELFF,TRBV28
CASSYSLAGLTDTQYF,TRBV6-5
CASSNGQPQHF,TRBV6-2/TRBV6-3
CASRAGYTDTQYF,TRBV6-1
CATRPGQGAVGYTF,TRBV24-1
CASSLGRGSGYTF,TRBV5-1
CASSVVVSGGANVLTF,TRBV9
CASTAPGQGNNEQFF,TRBV28
CASSQESHQPQHF,TRBV4-1
CSARDPRTLSYNEQFF,TRBV20-1
CSASPTRHRKETQYF,TRBV20-1
CSARPGAGSYEQYF,TRBV20-1
CASSRDRRGNTGELFF,TRBV5-5